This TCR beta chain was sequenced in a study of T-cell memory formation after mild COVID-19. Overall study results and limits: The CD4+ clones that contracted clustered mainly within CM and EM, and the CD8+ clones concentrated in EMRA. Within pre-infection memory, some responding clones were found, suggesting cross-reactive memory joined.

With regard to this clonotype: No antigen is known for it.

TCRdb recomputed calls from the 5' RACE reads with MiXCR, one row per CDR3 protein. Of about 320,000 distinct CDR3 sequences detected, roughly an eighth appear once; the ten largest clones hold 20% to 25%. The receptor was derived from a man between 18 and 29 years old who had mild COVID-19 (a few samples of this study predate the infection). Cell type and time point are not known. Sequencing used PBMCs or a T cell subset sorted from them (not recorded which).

The CDR3 coding sequence is TGTGCCAGCAGTCCCGGACTTTCCCCTGGCTACACCTTC. Its translation is CASSPGLSPGYTF. The chain recombines TRBV12-3 or TRBV12-4 with TRBJ1-2; no reliable D call. The CDR3 spans 13 residues. The germline V and J ends were trimmed by 5 bases and 7 bases, with 14 bases remaining between them.